A selection of T cell receptor beta chains follows, all from one sample in a study of identical twins. Each CDR3 protein gets one entry after TCRdb re-called the 5' RACE reads with MiXCR. This table has roughly 720,000 distinct CDR3 sequences, about 20% appearing once. These data are also associated with another study on T cells expressing NK-cell markers.

Sequenced material: PBMCs. The receptors derive from a young woman in good health. CDR3s include the opening cysteine and the closing phenylalanine or tryptophan. A D gene is named only where the DNA matches it firmly. A clone size is listed for some rows: how often the clone was seen (once, few, many), or a class if it is expanded.

size: few
D: TRBD2
V: TRBV12-3/TRBV12-4
J: TRBJ2-3
DNA: TGTGCCAGCAGTGGCTTAGGGGAGGGCCACACCGATACGCAGTATTTT
CDR3: CASSGLGEGHTDTQYF

size: many
D: .
V: TRBV5-1
J: TRBJ2-5
DNA: TGCGCCAGCAGTCCCTCACCTGGGGAGACCCAGTACTTC
CDR3: CASSPSPGETQYF

size: .
D: .
V: TRBV13
J: TRBJ1-1
DNA: TGTGCCAGCAGCTCCGGACATCGGGTCACTGAAGCTTTCTTT
CDR3: CASSSGHRVTEAFF

size: .
D: .
V: TRBV5-1
J: TRBJ2-1
DNA: TGCGCCAGCAGCTTGGCGGGGAAGAATAACAATGAGCAGTTCTTC
CDR3: CASSLAGKNNNEQFF

size: .
D: .
V: TRBV5-1
J: TRBJ2-5
DNA: TGCGCCAGCAGCTTCGGGGTTTGGGAGACCCAGTACTTC
CDR3: CASSFGVWETQYF

size: .
D: .
V: TRBV5-1
J: TRBJ2-7
DNA: TGCGCCAGCAGCCAAAGACGAGGGGGAGCGAACTCCTACGAGCAGTACTTC
CDR3: CASSQRRGGANSYEQYF

size: few
D: TRBD2
V: TRBV20-1
J: TRBJ2-7
DNA: TGCAGTGCTAGTAGCCCCAGGCGGGAGGGACCCTACGAGCAGTACTTC
CDR3: CSASSPRREGPYEQYF

size: .
D: TRBD2
V: TRBV5-1
J: TRBJ2-5
DNA: TGCGCCAGCAGCTCGACGGGAGGGGATGAGACCCAGTACTTC
CDR3: CASSSTGGDETQYF

size: few
D: TRBD1
V: TRBV7-9
J: TRBJ1-2
DNA: TGTGCCAGCAGCCTGACAGGGGAGCCGAACTATGGCTACACCTTC
CDR3: CASSLTGEPNYGYTF

size: .
D: .
V: TRBV11-2
J: TRBJ1-3
DNA: TGTGCCAGCAGCTTAGTTGGCCACACCATATATTTT
CDR3: CASSLVGHTIYF

size: .
D: TRBD1
V: TRBV7-9
J: TRBJ2-2
DNA: TGTGCCAGCAGCTTAAGCAGGGGGACGAACACCGGGGAGCTGTTTTTT
CDR3: CASSLSRGTNTGELFF

size: few
D: TRBD1
V: TRBV27
J: TRBJ2-7
DNA: TGTGCCAGCAGGCAATATGGAGGGGGGACAGGGTCCTACGAGCAGTACTTC
CDR3: CASRQYGGGTGSYEQYF

size: .
D: .
V: TRBV12-3/TRBV12-4
J: TRBJ2-7
DNA: TGTGCCAGCAGTTTTGGTTCTCCCGGCGAGCAGTACTTC
CDR3: CASSFGSPGEQYF

size: .
D: .
V: TRBV7-6
J: TRBJ2-1
DNA: TGTGCCAGCAGCCGCACCGGGACTCTAGCCTCTGAGCAGTTCTTC
CDR3: CASSRTGTLASEQFF

size: .
D: .
V: TRBV18
J: TRBJ2-3
DNA: TGTGCCAGCTCACCACCGAGCACCTTCACAGATACGCAGTATTTT
CDR3: CASSPPSTFTDTQYF